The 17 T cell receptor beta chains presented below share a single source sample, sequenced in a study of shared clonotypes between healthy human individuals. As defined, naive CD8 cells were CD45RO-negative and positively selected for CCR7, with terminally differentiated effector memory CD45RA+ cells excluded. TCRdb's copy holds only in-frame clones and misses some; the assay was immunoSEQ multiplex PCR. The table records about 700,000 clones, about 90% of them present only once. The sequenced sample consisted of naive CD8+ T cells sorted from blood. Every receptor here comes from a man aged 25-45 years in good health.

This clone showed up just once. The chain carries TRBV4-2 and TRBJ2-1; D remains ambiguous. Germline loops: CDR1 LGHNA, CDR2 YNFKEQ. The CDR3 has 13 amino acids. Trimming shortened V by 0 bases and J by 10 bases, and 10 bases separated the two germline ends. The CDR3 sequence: CASSQDPLLEQFF. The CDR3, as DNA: TGTGCCAGCAGCCAAGACCCCTTATTAGAGCAGTTCTTC.

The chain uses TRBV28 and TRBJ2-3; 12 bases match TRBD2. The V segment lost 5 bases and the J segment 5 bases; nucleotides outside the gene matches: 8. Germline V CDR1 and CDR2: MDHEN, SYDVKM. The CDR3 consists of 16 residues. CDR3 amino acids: CASSQGSSGRVDTQYF. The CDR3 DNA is TGTGCCAGCAGTCAGGGTTCTAGCGGGAGGGTAGATACGCAGTATTTT.

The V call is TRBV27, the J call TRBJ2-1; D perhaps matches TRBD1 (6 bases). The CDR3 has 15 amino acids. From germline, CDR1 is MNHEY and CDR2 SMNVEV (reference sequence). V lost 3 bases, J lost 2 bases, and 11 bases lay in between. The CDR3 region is CASSLGAATYNEQFF. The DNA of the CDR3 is TGTGCCAGCAGTTTGGGGGCTGCAACCTACAATGAGCAGTTCTTC.

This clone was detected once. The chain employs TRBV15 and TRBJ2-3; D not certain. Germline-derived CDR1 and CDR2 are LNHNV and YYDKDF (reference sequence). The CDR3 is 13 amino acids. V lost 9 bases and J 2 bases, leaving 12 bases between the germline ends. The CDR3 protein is CATGPTVTDTQYF. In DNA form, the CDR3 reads TGTGCCACAGGGCCCACCGTCACAGATACGCAGTATTTT.

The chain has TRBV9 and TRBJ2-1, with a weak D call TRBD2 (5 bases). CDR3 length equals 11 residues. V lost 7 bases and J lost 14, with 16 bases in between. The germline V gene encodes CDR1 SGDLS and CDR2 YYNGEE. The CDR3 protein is CASGPPGVKFF. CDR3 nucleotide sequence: TGTGCCAGCGGCCCCCCCGGGGTAAAGTTCTTC. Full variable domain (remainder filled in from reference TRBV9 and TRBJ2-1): DSGVTQTPKHLITATGQRVTLRCSPRSGDLSVYWYQQSLDQGLQFLIQYYNGEERAKGNILERFSAQQFPDLHSELNLSSLELGDSALYFCASGPPGVKFFGPGTRLTVL.

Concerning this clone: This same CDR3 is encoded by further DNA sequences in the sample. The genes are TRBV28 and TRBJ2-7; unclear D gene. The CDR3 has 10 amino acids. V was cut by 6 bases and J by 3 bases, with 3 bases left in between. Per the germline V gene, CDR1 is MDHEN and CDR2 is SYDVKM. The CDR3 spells CASRDYEQYF. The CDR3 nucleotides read TGTGCCAGCAGGGACTACGAGCAGTACTTC.

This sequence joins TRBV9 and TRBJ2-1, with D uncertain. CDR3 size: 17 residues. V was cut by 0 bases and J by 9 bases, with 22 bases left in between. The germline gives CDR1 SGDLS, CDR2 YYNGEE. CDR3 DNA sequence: TGTGCCAGCAGCGTAGTCCCTTTGGGGAAGCCGGTGGTTGAGCAGTTCTTC. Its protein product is CASSVVPLGKPVVEQFF. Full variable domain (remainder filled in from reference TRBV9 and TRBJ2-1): DSGVTQTPKHLITATGQRVTLRCSPRSGDLSVYWYQQSLDQGLQFLIQYYNGEERAKGNILERFSAQQFPDLHSELNLSSLELGDSALYFCASSVVPLGKPVVEQFFGPGTRLTVL.

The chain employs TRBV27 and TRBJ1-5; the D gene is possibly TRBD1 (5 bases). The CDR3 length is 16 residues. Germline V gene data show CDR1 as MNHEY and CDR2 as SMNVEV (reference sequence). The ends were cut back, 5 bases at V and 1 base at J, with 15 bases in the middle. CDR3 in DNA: TGTGCCAGCAGTCTAAGTGGGGGTGGAAGCAATCAGCCCCAGCATTTT. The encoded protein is CASSLSGGGSNQPQHF.

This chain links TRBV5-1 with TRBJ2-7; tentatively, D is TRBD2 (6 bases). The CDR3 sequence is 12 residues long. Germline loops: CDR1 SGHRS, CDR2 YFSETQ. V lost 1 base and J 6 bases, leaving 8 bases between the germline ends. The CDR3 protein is CASSLSGAEQYF. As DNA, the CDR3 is TGCGCCAGCAGCTTGTCGGGAGCCGAGCAGTACTTC.

In nucleotides, the CDR3 is TGTGCCAGCAGCAAGTGGAACACTGAAGCTTTCTTT. It encodes CASSKWNTEAFF. The chain carries TRBV2 and TRBJ1-1; D uncertain. The V gene lost 6 bases and the J gene lost 1 base, with 6 bases spanning the gap. Germline V lookup: CDR1 SNHLY, CDR2 FYNNEI. There are 12 residues in the CDR3.

The CDR3 DNA reads as TGTGCCAGCATGACGTGGCAGGAAAACATTCAGTACTTC. The encoded protein is CASMTWQENIQYF. The J gene is TRBJ2-4, the V gene TRBV6-1; D uncertain. Germline V gene lookup returns CDR1 MNHNS and CDR2 SASEGT. CDR3 length: 13 amino acids. The V end was cut by 7 bases, the J end by 5 bases, with 12 bases between.

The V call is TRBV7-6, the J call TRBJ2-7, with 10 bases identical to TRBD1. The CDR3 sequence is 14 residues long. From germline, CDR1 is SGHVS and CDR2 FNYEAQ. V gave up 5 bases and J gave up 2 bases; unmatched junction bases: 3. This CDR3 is CASSPDRGAYEQYF. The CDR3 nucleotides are TGTGCCAGCAGCCCGGACAGGGGGGCCTACGAGCAGTACTTC.

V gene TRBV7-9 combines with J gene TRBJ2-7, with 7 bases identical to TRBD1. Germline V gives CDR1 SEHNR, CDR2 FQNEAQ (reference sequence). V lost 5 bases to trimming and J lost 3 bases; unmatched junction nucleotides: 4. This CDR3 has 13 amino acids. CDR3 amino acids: CASSPDRVYEQYF. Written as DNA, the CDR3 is TGTGCCAGCAGCCCCGACAGGGTCTACGAGCAGTACTTC.

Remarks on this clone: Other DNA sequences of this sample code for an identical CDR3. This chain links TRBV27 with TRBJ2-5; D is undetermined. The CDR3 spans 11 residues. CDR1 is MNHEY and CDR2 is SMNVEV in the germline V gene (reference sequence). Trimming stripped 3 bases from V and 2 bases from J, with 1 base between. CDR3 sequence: CASSFQETQYF. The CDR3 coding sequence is TGTGCCAGCAGTTTTCAAGAGACCCAGTACTTC.

The CDR3 sequence: CASSPHFRGDTEAFF. CDR3 DNA: TGTGCCAGCAGCCCCCATTTCAGGGGGGACACTGAAGCTTTCTTT. J is TRBJ1-1 and V is TRBV7-9; 7 bases line up with TRBD1. This CDR3 has 15 residues. J gave up 3 bases and V 5 bases, and 9 bases lay outside the gene matches. Germline-derived CDR1 and CDR2 are SEHNR and FQNEAQ (reference sequence).

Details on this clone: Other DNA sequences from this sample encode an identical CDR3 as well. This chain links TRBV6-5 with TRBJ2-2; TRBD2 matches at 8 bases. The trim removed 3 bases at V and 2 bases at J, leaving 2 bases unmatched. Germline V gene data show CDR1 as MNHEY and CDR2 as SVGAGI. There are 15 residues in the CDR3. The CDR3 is CASSYTSGNTGELFF. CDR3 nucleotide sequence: TGTGCCAGCAGTTATACTAGCGGAAACACCGGGGAGCTGTTTTTT.

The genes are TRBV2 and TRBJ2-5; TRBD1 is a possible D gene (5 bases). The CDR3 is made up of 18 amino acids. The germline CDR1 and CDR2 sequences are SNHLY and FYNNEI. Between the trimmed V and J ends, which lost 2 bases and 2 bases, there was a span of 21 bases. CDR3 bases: TGTGCCAGCAGTGAACTCCCCTATGAGGCAGGGAAACAAGAGACCCAGTACTTC. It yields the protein CASSELPYEAGKQETQYF.